Following are 25 T cell receptor beta chains from one sample sequenced in a study of monozygotic twins with cystic fibrosis. Data came from immunoSEQ multiplex PCR; TCRdb stores just in-frame clones and leaves some out. This sample carries over 10,000 clones, 70% to 90% of them seen once, and the ten largest clones take more than 0.45%. Sequencing was performed on blood. Receptors originate from a man between 18 and 35 years old with cystic fibrosis.

The gene calls are TRBV5-5 and TRBJ2-7, with TRBD1 matching over 7 bases. Germline assignment: CDR1 SGHKS and CDR2 YYEKEE (reference sequence). The CDR3 loop spans 12 amino acids. The chain's CDR3 is CASSSPGQRIRV. The CDR3, as DNA: TGTGCCAGCAGCTCCCCGGGACAGCGCATAAGGGTC.

The V and J genes are TRBV23-1 and TRBJ1-5; TRBD1 aligns across 11 bases. TRBV23-1 has ORF status, its function being uncertain. J gave up 6 bases and V 4 bases, and 14 bases lay outside the gene matches. This CDR3 has 18 amino acids. CDR3 coding DNA: TGCGCCAGCAGTCCTCGATACTGGGACAGGGGGTTGTCTCAGCCCCAGCATTTT. Protein sequence: CASSPRYWDRGLSQPQHF.

The chain links TRBV4-3 to TRBJ2-7; possibly TRBD2 for D (5 bases). In germline, CDR1 is LGHNA, CDR2 YSLEER. The CDR3 extends over 13 amino acids. The germline V and J ends were trimmed by 0 bases and 7 bases, with 10 bases remaining between them. CDR3: CASSQDPPGEQYF. The CDR3 DNA is TGCGCCAGCAGCCAAGATCCCCCGGGGGAGCAGTACTTC.

The rearrangement uses TRBV7-9 and TRBJ1-1, with TRBD1 as a possible D gene (5 bases). The germline CDR1 and CDR2 sequences are SEHNR and FQNEAQ (reference sequence). With 5 bases removed from V and 1 base from J, the gap between germline ends came to 8 bases. CDR3 length: 13 amino acids. The CDR3 loop reads CASSETANTEAFF. In nucleotides, the CDR3 is TGTGCCAGCAGCGAGACAGCGAACACTGAAGCTTTCTTT.

The V and J genes are TRBV7-2 and TRBJ1-6; D not certain. The CDR3 has 13 residues. V was cut by 5 bases and J by 13 bases, with 15 bases left in between. CDR1 is SGHTA, CDR2 FQGNSA, per germline. The CDR3 spells CASSRLVSFPLHF. CDR3 in DNA: TGTGCCAGCAGCCGGTTGGTATCCTTCCCCCTCCACTTT.

The rearrangement links TRBV19 to TRBJ2-2, with 7 nucleotides matching TRBD1. Trimming at V came to 5 bases and at J to 4 bases, leaving 4 bases not matched to a gene. The CDR3 covers 14 residues. The germline gives CDR1 LNHDA, CDR2 SQIVND (reference sequence). The CDR3 is CASSVQGTTGELFF. CDR3 coding DNA: TGTGCCAGTAGTGTACAGGGGACCACCGGGGAGCTGTTTTTT.

The V call is TRBV10-3, the J call TRBJ1-2, with a weak D call TRBD1 (6 bases). V gave up 8 bases and J gave up 0 bases, with 10 bases separating them. CDR1 and CDR2 from the germline V gene are ENHRY and SYGVKD. The CDR3 sequence is 13 residues long. For the CDR3, the DNA is TGTGCCATCTCGACAGGAGCTAACTATGGCTACACCTTC. Protein: CAISTGANYGYTF.

The J gene is TRBJ1-1, the V gene TRBV19; 8 bases align to TRBD1. Germline V CDR1 and CDR2: LNHDA, SQIVND (reference sequence). J gave up 9 bases and V 8 bases, and 8 bases lay outside the gene matches. This CDR3 is built from 12 residues. The CDR3 nucleotides read TGTGCCAGTCGAACAGGGGGGAACAAAGCTTTCTTT. Protein sequence: CASRTGGNKAFF.

This rearrangement joins TRBV19 to TRBJ1-2, with a tentative D call TRBD1 (5 bases). Germline CDR1 reads LNHDA; CDR2 reads SQIVND (reference sequence). With 3 bases removed from V and 2 bases from J, the gap between germline ends came to 10 bases. CDR3 length: 14 amino acids. The CDR3 loop reads CASSIDSINYGYTF. The CDR3 DNA reads as TGTGCCAGTAGTATCGACAGCATAAACTATGGCTACACCTTC.

The rearrangement uses TRBV7-9 and TRBJ2-3; tentative D call: TRBD1 (6 bases). The V and J ends lost 4 bases and 7 bases respectively, with 18 bases between them. The V gene's germline CDR1 is SEHNR and CDR2 FQNEAQ (reference sequence). The CDR3 has 15 amino acids. CDR3 protein: CASSSPGAPGHTQYF. The CDR3 bases are TGTGCCAGCAGCTCCCCAGGGGCCCCCGGCCATACGCAGTATTTT.

This chain links TRBV7-6 with TRBJ1-4, with TRBD1 matching 8 bases. Germline trimming cut 5 bases from V and 4 bases from J; bases unmatched to any gene: 3. Per the germline V gene, CDR1 is SGHVS and CDR2 is FNYEAQ. The CDR3 length is 14 residues. CDR3 nucleotides: TGTGCCAGCAGCCCGACAGGGGTTAATGAAAAACTGTTTTTT. Encoded protein: CASSPTGVNEKLFF.

Here the CDR3 reads CASSKTGVRNTEAFF. The CDR3 nucleotides read TGTGCCAGCAGTAAAACAGGGGTTAGGAACACTGAAGCTTTCTTT. V is TRBV6-1 and J is TRBJ1-1; 7 bases are shared with TRBD1. Germline loops: CDR1 MNHNS, CDR2 SASEGT. V shed 5 bases, J shed 1 base, and the junction held 7 bases outside the gene matches. This CDR3 has 15 residues.

The rearrangement uses TRBV5-1 and TRBJ1-6, with 10 bases lining up with TRBD1. The trim removed 0 bases at V and 8 bases at J, leaving 5 bases unmatched. The CDR3 covers 16 residues. Looked up from germline, CDR1 is SGHRS and CDR2 is YFSETQ. CDR3 amino acids: CASSLGPTGGDSPLHF. CDR3 sequence (DNA): TGCGCCAGCAGCTTGGGGCCGACAGGGGGCGATTCACCCCTCCACTTT.

The chain has TRBV5-1 and TRBJ2-3; 7 bases match TRBD1. The CDR3 sequence is 15 residues long. Germline lookup yields CDR1 SGHRS and CDR2 YFSETQ. Losses at the gene ends were 0 bases for V and 2 bases for J; bases not matched to a gene: 3. CDR3 coding DNA: TGCGCCAGCAGCTTGGACAGGGGCTACACAGATACGCAGTATTTT. Protein: CASSLDRGYTDTQYF.

V usage is TRBV14 and J usage is TRBJ1-1; D may be TRBD1 (5 bases). The CDR3 sequence is 16 residues long. The ends were cut back, 3 bases at V and 7 bases at J, with 21 bases in the middle. Germline V gene sequence: CDR1 SGHDN, CDR2 FVKESK. The CDR3 coding sequence is TGTGCCAGCAGCCACCGGGACCCGATTTCGTTGGGTGAAGCTTTCTTT. This sequence encodes CASSHRDPISLGEAFF.

The chain couples TRBV20-1 to TRBJ2-7; D remains unclear. Germline loops: CDR1 DFQATT, CDR2 SNEGSKA (reference sequence). This CDR3 region has 11 residues. The germline V and J ends were trimmed by 6 bases and 7 bases, with 13 bases remaining between them. The DNA of the CDR3 is TGCAGTGCGACGGCAGTTGGGGAGCAGTACTTC. Translation gives CSATAVGEQYF.

This chain uses TRBV7-3 with TRBJ1-2; perhaps TRBD1 as D (6 bases). CDR3 length equals 16 residues. V lost 5 bases to trimming and J lost 2 bases, with 18 bases between them. Per germline, CDR1 SGHTA and CDR2 FQGTGA. CDR3 residues: CASSLDSGTPNYGYTF. The CDR3 DNA reads as TGTGCCAGCAGCCTCGATTCCGGGACACCAAACTATGGCTACACCTTC.

The chain uses TRBV10-3 and TRBJ2-7, with D unclear. CDR3 size: 13 residues. V lost 3 bases, J lost 2 bases, and 8 bases lay in between. The germline CDR1 and CDR2 sequences are ENHRY and SYGVKD. The CDR3, as DNA: TGTGCCATCAGTGACGTGGGAACCTACGAGCAGTACTTC. This codes for CAISDVGTYEQYF.

The chain joins TRBV5-1 to TRBJ2-5; 12 bases agree with TRBD2. The V and J ends lost 4 bases and 2 bases, in that order; junction bases with no gene match: 12. The V gene's germline CDR1 is SGHRS and CDR2 YFSETQ. CDR3 length equals 18 residues. The CDR3, as DNA: TGCGCCAGCAGCCGCGGACTAGCGGGGAGTGATGATCAAGAGACCCAGTACTTC. It is translated as CASSRGLAGSDDQETQYF.

The chain employs TRBV4-2 and TRBJ2-2, with D possibly TRBD1 on 5 matching bases. Looked up from germline, CDR1 is LGHNA and CDR2 is YNFKEQ. V was trimmed by 3 bases and J by 6 bases, leaving 17 bases between them. The CDR3 loop spans 16 amino acids. CDR3 region: CASSHPSDKGPGELFF. The CDR3 DNA reads as TGTGCCAGCAGCCACCCAAGTGATAAGGGGCCCGGGGAGCTGTTTTTT.

This sequence joins TRBV30 and TRBJ2-1; maybe TRBD2 (6 bases). Trimming shortened V by 0 bases and J by 5 bases, and 11 bases separated the two germline ends. There are 14 residues in the CDR3. Germline CDR1 reads GTSNPN; CDR2 reads SVGIG (reference sequence). The CDR3 DNA follows: TGTGCCTGGAGTGTACTAGCTAGGAACAATGAGCAGTTCTTC. Protein: CAWSVLARNNEQFF.

The rearrangement uses TRBV7-3 and TRBJ2-3; TRBD1 agrees at 7 bases. This CDR3 has 16 residues. With 1 base clipped from V and 1 base from J, the junction kept 5 bases outside the gene matches. In germline, CDR1 is SGHTA, CDR2 FQGTGA. CDR3 in DNA: TGTGCCAGCAGCTTAAATTGGGGGACAGGCACAGATACGCAGTATTTT. This sequence encodes CASSLNWGTGTDTQYF.

The chain recombines TRBV29-1 with TRBJ2-1; no reliable D call. CDR3 length: 13 amino acids. CDR1 SQVTM and CDR2 ANQGSEA come from the germline V gene. V was clipped by 2 bases and J by 3 bases, with 8 bases between them. CDR3 in amino acids: CSVEFINYNEQFF. In nucleotides, the CDR3 is TGCAGCGTTGAATTTATAAACTACAATGAGCAGTTCTTC.

This clone has more than one count but fewer than ten. The CDR3 coding sequence is TGCGCCAGCTCCCCATGGGGGCGGACAGGGCGCGAGCAGTACTTC. It translates to CASSPWGRTGREQYF. The gene calls are TRBV5-1 and TRBJ2-7; 8 bases are shared with TRBD1. CDR1 is SGHRS, CDR2 YFSETQ, per germline. Unmatched junction bases numbered 15, after V lost 7 bases and J lost 6 bases. This CDR3 is built from 15 residues.

The J gene is TRBJ2-3, the V gene TRBV12-5; D call uncertain. From germline, CDR1 is LGHNT and CDR2 FRNRAP. This CDR3 spans 15 amino acids. V shed 7 bases and J shed 0 bases, with 14 bases lying between them. CDR3 bases: TGTGCTAGTGCCTTGGACGGTACTAGCACAGATACGCAGTATTTT. This translates into CASALDGTSTDTQYF.